This T cell receptor (beta chain) was captured in a study of blood T cell repertoires in COVID-19. Under the authors' procedure: Counts of nucleated cells, estimated from reference gene primer amplification, were obtained. Generated by immunoSEQ multiplex PCR, the TCRdb table keeps only in-frame clones and is missing some. V and J calls plus clone size are reproduced from that table; the DNA served to infer D and trimming. The sample lists 87,000 or so clones, around 84% occurring once. CDR3 length: 13 amino acids. Looked up from germline, CDR1 is MNHEY and CDR2 is SVGAGI. V was shortened by 6 bases and J by 3 bases, with 9 bases between the two germline ends.

The chain has TRBV6-5 and TRBJ1-3; D possibly corresponds to TRBD1 (5 bases). Sequences were obtained from peripheral blood. This receptor was identified in a woman aged 80 or older in a cohort sampled during active or convalescent COVID-19. In DNA form, the CDR3 reads TGTGCCAGCAGGAGGGGAGGTGGAAACACCATATATTTT. It yields the protein CASRRGGGNTIYF.